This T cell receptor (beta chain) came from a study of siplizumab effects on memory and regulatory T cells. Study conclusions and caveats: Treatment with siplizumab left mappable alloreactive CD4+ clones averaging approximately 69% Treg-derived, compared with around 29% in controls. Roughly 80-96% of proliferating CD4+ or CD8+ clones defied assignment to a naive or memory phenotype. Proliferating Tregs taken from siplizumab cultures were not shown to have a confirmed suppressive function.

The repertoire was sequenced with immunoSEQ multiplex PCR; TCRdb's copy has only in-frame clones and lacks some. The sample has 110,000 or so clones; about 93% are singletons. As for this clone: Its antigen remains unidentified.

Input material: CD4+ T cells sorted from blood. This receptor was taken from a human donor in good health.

This CDR3 is CASSQTTGRGAGNTIYF. As DNA, the CDR3 is TGCGCCAGCAGCCAGACGACAGGACGGGGCGCTGGAAACACCATATATTTT. The chain couples TRBV5-1 to TRBJ1-3, with a weak D call TRBD1 (6 bases). V lost 4 bases, J lost 2 bases, and 19 bases lay in between. Germline V gives CDR1 SGHRS, CDR2 YFSETQ. This CDR3 region has 17 residues.